The count of the clone carrying this T cell receptor (beta chain) is one. This sample is drawn from a study of identical twins. Germline CDR1 and CDR2: DFQATT and SNEGSKA (reference sequence). The CDR3 totals 13 residues. V was pared by 1 base and J by 7 bases, with 14 bases between. TCRdb independently ran MiXCR on the 5' RACE reads; one entry per CDR3 protein. This table holds hundreds of thousands of distinct CDR3 sequences, 20% to 25% found once. These data also featured in a second study, about T cells expressing NK-cell markers. As that study records: HCMV serostatus: seven of eight sequenced donors positive, one negative.

V is TRBV20-1 and J is TRBJ2-7; D unclear. The source of this sequence is a woman between 18 and 29 years old in good health. What was sequenced was CD4+ T cells sorted from blood. The CDR3 DNA sequence: TGCAGTGCTAGAGCGCAGATTGCAAGAGAGCAGTACTTC. This sequence encodes CSARAQIAREQYF.